These T cell receptor beta chains were read from a single sample in a study of T cells in Graves' hyperthyroidism and ophthalmopathy. From the multiplex PCR reads, TCRdb called clonotypes with MiXCR, one entry per CDR3 protein. This table has hundreds of thousands of distinct CDR3 sequences, 13% to 15% appearing once. The sequencing sample was made of blood. The receptors stem from a woman between 18 and 30 years old with Graves' hyperthyroidism. Both conserved end residues are part of each CDR3. Each record gives: V gene, CDR3 length, D gene, J gene, clone size, CDR3 protein, CDR3 DNA. The D gene is left open where the match is weak. Clone size appears in some rows only: once, few, many, or a class for an expanded clone.

v_gene: TRBV9
len: 14
d_gene: -
j_gene: TRBJ2-1
abundance: -
CDR3aa: CASSVGLGYNEQFF
CDR3nt: TGTGCCAGCAGCGTCGGGTTAGGCTACAATGAGCAGTTCTTC

v_gene: TRBV7-9
len: 14
d_gene: -
j_gene: TRBJ1-2
abundance: -
CDR3aa: CASSLSSNIYGYTF
CDR3nt: TGTGCCAGCAGCTTATCATCCAACATCTATGGCTACACCTTC

v_gene: TRBV2
len: 15
d_gene: -
j_gene: TRBJ1-1
abundance: few
CDR3aa: CASSPRAGRPTEAFF
CDR3nt: TGTGCCAGCAGTCCTAGGGCGGGGCGACCCACTGAAGCTTTCTTT

v_gene: TRBV15
len: 16
d_gene: TRBD2
j_gene: TRBJ2-3
abundance: few
CDR3aa: CATSPHLAGGPDTQYF
CDR3nt: TGTGCCACCAGCCCACACCTAGCGGGAGGGCCGGATACGCAGTATTTT

v_gene: TRBV20-1
len: 16
d_gene: TRBD2
j_gene: TRBJ2-2
abundance: -
CDR3aa: CSARPSGRAHTGELFF
CDR3nt: TGCAGTGCTAGACCGAGCGGGAGGGCCCACACCGGGGAGCTGTTTTTT

v_gene: TRBV12-3/TRBV12-4
len: 14
d_gene: -
j_gene: TRBJ2-7
abundance: many
CDR3aa: CASSVTGQSYEQYF
CDR3nt: TGTGCCAGCAGTGTCACAGGACAGTCCTACGAGCAGTACTTC

v_gene: TRBV11-1
len: 16
d_gene: TRBD2
j_gene: TRBJ2-7
abundance: many
CDR3aa: CASSMGLAGVVEEQYF
CDR3nt: TGTGCCAGCAGCATGGGACTAGCGGGAGTAGTAGAAGAGCAGTACTTC

v_gene: TRBV6-4
len: 13
d_gene: TRBD1
j_gene: TRBJ2-5
abundance: -
CDR3aa: CASSYWTGETQYF
CDR3nt: TGTGCCAGCAGTTATTGGACAGGGGAGACCCAGTACTTC

v_gene: TRBV12-3/TRBV12-4
len: 12
d_gene: TRBD1
j_gene: TRBJ2-1
abundance: few
CDR3aa: CASSSDRGEQFF
CDR3nt: TGTGCCAGCAGTTCTGACAGGGGTGAGCAGTTCTTC

v_gene: TRBV9
len: 13
d_gene: -
j_gene: TRBJ1-6
abundance: -
CDR3aa: CASSESGNSPLHF
CDR3nt: TGTGCCAGCAGCGAGTCGGGAAATTCACCCCTCCACTTT

v_gene: TRBV12-3/TRBV12-4
len: 16
d_gene: TRBD1
j_gene: TRBJ2-1
abundance: few
CDR3aa: CASRPRTGGDYNEQFF
CDR3nt: TGTGCCAGCAGACCCCGGACAGGGGGTGACTACAATGAGCAGTTCTTC

v_gene: TRBV3-1
len: 14
d_gene: -
j_gene: TRBJ1-4
abundance: -
CDR3aa: CASSQGGLGEKLFF
CDR3nt: TGTGCCAGCAGCCAGGGCGGACTCGGGGAAAAACTGTTTTTT

v_gene: TRBV20-1
len: 16
d_gene: -
j_gene: TRBJ1-5
abundance: -
CDR3aa: CSANVGSSGGNQPQHF
CDR3nt: TGCAGTGCCAACGTTGGGTCCAGCGGCGGCAATCAGCCCCAGCATTTT

v_gene: TRBV11-3
len: 15
d_gene: TRBD2
j_gene: TRBJ2-2
abundance: -
CDR3aa: CASSWVAGITGELFF
CDR3nt: TGTGCCAGCAGCTGGGTAGCGGGAATCACCGGGGAGCTGTTTTTT

v_gene: TRBV4-1
len: 18
d_gene: -
j_gene: TRBJ1-1
abundance: -
CDR3aa: CASSQAPALRGLNTEASF
CDR3nt: TGCGCCAGCAGCCAAGCCCCCGCCCTCAGGGGCCTTAACACTGAAGCTTCCTTT

v_gene: TRBV27
len: 16
d_gene: -
j_gene: TRBJ2-2
abundance: few
CDR3aa: CASSLSLGLGTGELFF
CDR3nt: TGTGCCAGCAGTTTATCCTTGGGACTCGGGACCGGGGAGCTGTTTTTT